This TCR beta chain was identified during a study of T cells in Graves' hyperthyroidism and ophthalmopathy. Points from the study as a whole: Model predictions of ophthalmopathy came a median 6.5 months before onset.

About this clonotype itself: Its specificity is unknown.

The germline V gene has CDR1 SEHNR and CDR2 FQNEAQ (reference sequence). This CDR3 region has 16 residues. The V gene end was trimmed by 5 bases and the J gene end by 2 bases; junction bases not matched to a gene: 9. RNA transcripts yielded amplified TCR beta CDR3 regions. Initially, a first-round RT-PCR of the TCR CDR3 employed the HTBI primer set. TCRdb used MiXCR to reprocess the multiplex PCR reads, holding one entry per CDR3 protein. Of some 800,000 distinct CDR3 sequences listed, around 39% are singletons. The sequenced sample consisted of blood. The rearrangement links TRBV7-9 to TRBJ1-5, with 7 nucleotides matching TRBD1. This TCR came from a man younger than 35 with Graves' hyperthyroidism. CDR3 amino acids: CASSTMTGRGNQPQHF. For the CDR3, the DNA is TGTGCCAGCAGCACTATGACAGGGCGCGGCAATCAGCCCCAGCATTTT.